The clone carrying this TCR beta chain has at least ten counts. Looked up from germline, CDR1 is MNHEY and CDR2 is SVGEGT. The CDR3 length is 16 residues. Losses at the gene ends were 6 bases for V and 8 bases for J; bases not matched to a gene: 13. This record comes from a study of response to subunit inactivated influenza vaccine. MiXCR was run by TCRdb on the RT-PCR reads, yielding one entry per CDR3 protein. This table holds hundreds of thousands of distinct CDR3 sequences, over 9% found once. This same sample was also taken into another study, of T cells expressing NK-cell markers. As that study records: Making the TCR beta cDNA relied on 5'RACE template switching with UMIs.

The input for sequencing was PBMCs from blood, taken on the day of vaccination. The chain has TRBV6-2 or TRBV6-3 and TRBJ2-2; the match to TRBD2 covers 9 bases. The TCR sequence derives from a man aged 45-65 years who received an inactivated influenza vaccine. The chain's CDR3 is CASRRTTSGFYGELFF. The CDR3 DNA reads TGTGCCAGCAGACGTACGACTAGCGGATTCTATGGGGAGCTGTTTTTT.